This T cell receptor (beta chain) was recorded in a study of control samples from healthy donors and cancer patients. The data were produced by immunoSEQ multiplex PCR, yet TCRdb's version contains in-frame clones alone and is incomplete. Among about 95,000 clones listed, 85% were seen once. The CDR3 has 15 amino acids. J lost 5 bases, V lost 3 bases, and 1 base had no gene match. Germline-derived CDR1 and CDR2 are SGHVS and FQNEAQ. The chain is built from TRBV7-8 and TRBJ2-1; 13 nucleotides agree with TRBD2. Sequenced sample: blood. This TCR came from a man younger than 45 in good health. The CDR3 DNA is TGTGCCAGCAGCTTCGGGACTAGCGGGGACAATGAGCAGTTCTTC. Its translation is CASSFGTSGDNEQFF.